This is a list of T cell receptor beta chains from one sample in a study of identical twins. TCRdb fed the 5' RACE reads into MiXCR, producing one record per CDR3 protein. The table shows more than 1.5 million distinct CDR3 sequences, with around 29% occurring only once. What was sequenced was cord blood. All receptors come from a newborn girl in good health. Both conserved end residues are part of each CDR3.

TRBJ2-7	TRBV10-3	CAIAGLGTYEQYF
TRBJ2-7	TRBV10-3	CAISGHSGSYEQYF
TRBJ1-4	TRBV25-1	CASKGQPNEKLFF
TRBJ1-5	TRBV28	CASTRGRSNQPQHF
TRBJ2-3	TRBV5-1	CAGSLEATSGRMGDTQYF
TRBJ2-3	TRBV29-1	CSVGRPSTDTQYF
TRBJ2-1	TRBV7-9	CASSYGPNEQFF
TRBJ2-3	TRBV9	CASSVRQTESDTQYF
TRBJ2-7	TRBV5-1	CASSQAGISYEQYF
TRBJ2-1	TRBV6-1	CASSLYGGAPSYSEQFF
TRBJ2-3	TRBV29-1	CSVGSGLFTDTQYF
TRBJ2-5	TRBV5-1	CASSSGPQETQYF
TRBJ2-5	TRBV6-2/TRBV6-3	CASSYGLAGTHQETQYF
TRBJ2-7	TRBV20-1	CSPRVGGISYNEQYF
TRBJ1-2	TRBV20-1	CSASDGANYGYTF
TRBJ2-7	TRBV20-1	CSASIGAGEYSYEQYF
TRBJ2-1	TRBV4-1	CASSQDQGYYNEQFF
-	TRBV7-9	CASSFQLAGGQETQYF
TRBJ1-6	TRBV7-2	CASTDTGSYNSPLHF
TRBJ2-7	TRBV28	CASSPQRTGYEQYF